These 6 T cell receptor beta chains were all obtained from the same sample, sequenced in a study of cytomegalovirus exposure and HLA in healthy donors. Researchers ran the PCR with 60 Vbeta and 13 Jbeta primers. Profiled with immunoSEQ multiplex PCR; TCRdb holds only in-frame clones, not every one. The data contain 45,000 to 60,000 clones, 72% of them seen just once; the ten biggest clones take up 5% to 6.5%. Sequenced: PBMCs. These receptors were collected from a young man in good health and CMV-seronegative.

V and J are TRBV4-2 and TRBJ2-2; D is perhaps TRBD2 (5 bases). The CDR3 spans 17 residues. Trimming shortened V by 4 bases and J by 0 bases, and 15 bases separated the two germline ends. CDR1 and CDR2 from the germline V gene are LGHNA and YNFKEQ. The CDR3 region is CASSPGNEAANTGELFF. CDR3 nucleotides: TGTGCCAGCAGCCCCGGTAACGAAGCGGCGAACACCGGGGAGCTGTTTTTT.

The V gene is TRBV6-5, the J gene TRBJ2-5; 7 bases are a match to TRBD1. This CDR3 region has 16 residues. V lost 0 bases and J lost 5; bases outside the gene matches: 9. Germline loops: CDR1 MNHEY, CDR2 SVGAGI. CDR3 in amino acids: CASSYSPTGSGETQYF. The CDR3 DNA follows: TGTGCCAGCAGTTACTCCCCGACAGGGTCGGGTGAGACCCAGTACTTC.

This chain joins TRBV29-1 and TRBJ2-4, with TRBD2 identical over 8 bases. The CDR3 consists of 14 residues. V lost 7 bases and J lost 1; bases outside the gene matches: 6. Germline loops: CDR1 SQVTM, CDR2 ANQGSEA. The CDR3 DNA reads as TGCAGCGCGATTAGCGGGACGGCCAAAAACATTCAGTACTTC. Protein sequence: CSAISGTAKNIQYF. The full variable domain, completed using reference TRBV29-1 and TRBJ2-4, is SAVISQKPSRDICQRGTSLTIQCQVDSQVTMMFWYRQQPGQSLTLIATANQGSEATYESGFVIDKFPISRPNLTFSTLTVSNMSPEDSSIYLCSAISGTAKNIQYFGAGTRLSVL.

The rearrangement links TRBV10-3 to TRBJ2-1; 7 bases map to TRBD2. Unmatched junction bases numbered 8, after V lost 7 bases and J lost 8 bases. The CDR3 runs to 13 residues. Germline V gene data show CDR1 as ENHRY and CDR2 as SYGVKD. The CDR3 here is CAITQRGNDEQFF. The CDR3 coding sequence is TGTGCCATCACCCAGCGGGGAAACGATGAGCAGTTCTTC.

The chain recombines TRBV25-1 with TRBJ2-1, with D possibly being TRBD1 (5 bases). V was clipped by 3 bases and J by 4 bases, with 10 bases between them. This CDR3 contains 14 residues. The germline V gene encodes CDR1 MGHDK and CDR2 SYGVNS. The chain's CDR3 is CASSDRVSYNEQFF. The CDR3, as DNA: TGTGCCAGCAGTGACAGGGTGTCATACAATGAGCAGTTCTTC.

This chain's CDR3 is CASRLREVWFF. DNA of the CDR3: TGTGCCAGCAGGCTACGGGAGGTCTGGTTCTTC. The rearrangement joins TRBV6-5 to TRBJ2-1; 7 nucleotides align to TRBD2. From germline, CDR1 is MNHEY and CDR2 SVGAGI. J gave up 15 bases and V 6 bases, and 8 bases lay outside the gene matches. CDR3 length: 11 amino acids.